This TCR beta chain was retrieved from a study of T cell repertoires in cytomegalovirus infection. Study context: Shared public TCR beta signatures pointed to both CMV infection and a matching HLA type.

From the reads, TCRdb called clonotypes with MiXCR, one entry per CDR3 protein. The sample comprises 450,000 to 550,000 distinct CDR3 sequences, approximately 15% of which are singletons, and more than 20% rests with the top ten. The CDR3 totals 16 residues. Trimming shortened V by 3 bases and J by 0 bases, and 15 bases separated the two germline ends. CDR1 SGHTA and CDR2 FQGNSA come from the germline V gene. Whole-study findings and limits: Based on cumulative public TCR beta family frequency, carriers of CMV plus the relevant HLA were identified. Dominating the ex vivo response were HLA-C-restricted CMV-specific TCR beta clonotypes.

This clonotype was seen ten or more times. Antigen: not known. Sequenced sample: CD8+ T cells from PBMCs. V gene TRBV7-2 combines with J gene TRBJ2-7, with D tentatively TRBD2 (5 bases). This receptor was obtained from a human donor in good health (CMV status not recorded). Some clones in this sample may be carry-over from other donors' samples. The CDR3: CASSFPLGSSSYEQYF. CDR3 nucleotides: TGTGCCAGCAGCTTTCCCCTGGGGAGTTCCTCCTACGAGCAGTACTTC.